This entry is about one TCR beta chain. Clones were sequenced by immunoSEQ multiplex PCR, and TCRdb holds only the in-frame ones, with some missing. The table records some 64,000 clones, approximately 97% of them present only once. Germline V gives CDR1 SGHAT, CDR2 FQNNGV. This CDR3 has 18 residues. After removal of 0 bases from V and 2 bases from J, the junction contained 12 bases not matched to a gene. The record originates from a study of technical replicates of blood from a few donors. The sequence derives from a human donor in good health. The specimen sequenced was T cells isolated from PBMCs. This sequence joins TRBV11-2 and TRBJ1-1, with 7 bases lining up with TRBD1. The CDR3 protein is CASSLDRWGQITNTEAFF. The DNA for the CDR3 is TGTGCCAGCAGCTTAGATCGGTGGGGACAGATTACCAACACTGAAGCTTTCTTT. The full variable domain, its missing parts supplied by reference TRBV11-2 and TRBJ1-1, is EAGVAQSPRYKIIEKRQSVAFWCNPISGHATLYWYQQILGQGPKLLIQFQNNGVVDDSQLPKDRFSAERLKGVDSTLKIQPAKLEDSAVYLCASSLDRWGQITNTEAFFGQGTRLTVV.